This TCR beta chain appears in the sequencing data of a study of shared clonotypes between healthy human individuals (TCRdb year 2020). With regard to the full study: The cohort included a few men and two women between 18 and 49 years of age. To estimate repertoire size and how much clonotypes are shared between individuals, the study performed deep sequencing of blood TCR repertoires from about five healthy adults. Different laboratories and diverse techniques were used to prepare libraries and sequence TCR repertoires, to increase sequencing depth and limit assay-specific biases. Leukapheresis yielded between about 0.94 and 8.9 billion PBMCs per donor. What the study reported, not specific to this receptor: Because the study included a small number of donors, the genetic and exposure-history diversity represented was limited. Sampling was limited to blood, and TCR repertoires in tissue likely differ from TCR repertoires in blood. Pairwise subsampling led to the expectation that sequencing depth would affect the degree of clonotype sharing among donors.

The V end gives up 7 bases and the J end 8 bases, leaving 7 bases in the junction not matched to a gene. The CDR3 sequence holds 15 residues, the cysteine and phenylalanine included. Here the CDR3 DNA is all that survives: 45 bases in frame from base 1. The germline V gene specifies SNHLY as CDR1 and FYNNEI as CDR2. TCR CDR3 regions were amplified from genomic DNA by multiplex PCR using the deep immunoSEQ assay. Genomic DNA extracted from each cell subset was distributed evenly over all wells of several immunoSEQ 96-well plates, and each plate served as one replicate. Each replicate PCR for unsorted PBMC received 300 to 350 ng genomic DNA, equal to approximately 30,000 T cell genomes. Ten immunoSEQ deep assay plates were used to sequence the unsorted PBMC genomic DNA. Purified libraries were measured with a Qubit 3.0 fluorometer, size-checked on a Bioanalyzer 2100, and measured again with the KAPA Library Quantification kit. Each immunoSEQ 96-well plate was sequenced on its own single-read 150-cycle Illumina NextSeq 550 flow cell. The study's processing was this. Because the immunoSEQ output included only junctional sequences and no quality scores, the filtering could not be the same as the filtering used for full-length reads. Sequences were annotated with PyIR, a Python wrapper for IgBLAST v1.9, using IMGT germline references to assign V/J genes and CDR3. Reads were filtered out if the reads had weak V/J assignments (E-value above 1e-6), no CDR3, stop codons, out-of-frame junctions, or ambiguous translated residues. V3J clonotypes were defined by identical inferred V gene, J gene, and CDR3 amino acid sequence. The percentage overlap between two repertoires was calculated by dividing the number of shared unique clonotypes by the size of the smaller repertoire. RTK rarefaction, the Chao1 estimator, and Recon v2.1 estimates of unobserved clonotypes were used to assess repertoire richness. TCRdb retrieved this table from immuneACCESS and kept in-frame rearrangements only. Not all clones are present; in checked studies, unresolved V genes account for under half, and no reason is known for the remainder. V, J and clone size were drawn from that table, and D and trimming were deduced from the DNA. Here the sample has 550,000 to 600,000 clones; roughly 79% occur a single time. The ten biggest clones cover approximately 12% of the sample.

This clone has only one observation. Which antigen it targets is not known. No much larger clonotype is one base removed from it; base qualities were not supplied. The donors were healthy, HIV-negative adults who had no recently reported acute infections or vaccinations. Every donor was a Caucasian adult living in Nashville, Tennessee, USA. For unsorted samples, tens of millions of PBMCs were counted, and genomic DNA was extracted using the QIAamp DNA Blood Mini kit. After blood collection by leukapheresis, PBMCs were isolated using Ficoll-Histopaque density gradient centrifugation and then cryopreserved in the vapor phase of liquid nitrogen.

The rearranged segments are TRBV2 and TRBJ2-1; 14 central nucleotides agree with TRBD2. The sequenced material came from PBMCs. The TCR originated in a middle-aged woman in good health. Some clones in this sample may be carry-over from other donors' samples. The DNA sequence is TGTGCCAGCACGGGGACTAGCGGGAGTATCTATGAGCAGTTCTTC. The encoded protein is CASTGTSGSIYEQFF.